One sample yielded the 6 T cell receptor beta chains listed below, sequenced in a study of beta chain features in type 1 diabetes. cDNA synthesis used the whole RNA isolate, giving expressed TCRB sequences. Sequenced by immunoSEQ multiplex PCR; TCRdb stores in-frame clones only, minus some. The top ten clones hold over 0.04% of a sample with around 500,000 clones, about 10% of them seen once. The sample was naive CD4+ T cells from blood. The receptors originated from a woman aged 18-29 years in good health.

For the CDR3, the DNA is TGCGCCAGCAGCCAACATAGCGGGGGGGGTCGAGAGACCCAGTACTTC. Its protein product is CASSQHSGGGRETQYF. The V and J genes are TRBV4-1 and TRBJ2-5; 11 positions match TRBD2. Germline V lookup: CDR1 MGHRA, CDR2 YSYEKL. The CDR3 is 16 residues long. V dropped 2 bases and J dropped 4; count of bases not matched to a gene: 6.

This clone was detected a few times. The chain joins TRBV5-6 to TRBJ2-5; TRBD1 aligns across 10 bases. V shed 0 bases, J shed 5 bases, and the junction held 7 bases outside the gene matches. Germline V gives CDR1 SGHDT, CDR2 YYEEEE. The CDR3 spans 16 residues. This chain's CDR3 is CASSLETGGDGETQYF. The CDR3 DNA reads TGTGCCAGCAGCTTGGAGACAGGGGGCGACGGGGAGACCCAGTACTTC.

This clone was detected only a few times. This chain joins TRBV11-1 and TRBJ2-1; a weak D match, TRBD2 (5 bases). The V end lost 1 base, the J end lost 11 bases, and 15 bases lay between the germline ends. Germline V gene sequence: CDR1 SGHAT, CDR2 FQDESV (reference sequence). The CDR3 is 14 amino acids. Here the CDR3 DNA reads TGTGCCAGCAGCTTAGGGCCGGGGAGACCTAAGCAGTTCTTC. Residues: CASSLGPGRPKQFF.

This clone appeared a few times. The chain links TRBV29-1 to TRBJ1-2; D is ambiguous. Per the germline V gene, CDR1 is SQVTM and CDR2 is ANQGSEA. V was shortened by 5 bases and J by 0 bases, with 10 bases between the two germline ends. This CDR3 has 13 residues. CDR3 sequence (DNA): TGCAGCGTTCTTGTGACGGCTAACTATGGCTACACCTTC. This encodes CSVLVTANYGYTF. The whole variable domain, remainder taken from reference TRBV29-1 and TRBJ1-2, is SAVISQKPSRDICQRGTSLTIQCQVDSQVTMMFWYRQQPGQSLTLIATANQGSEATYESGFVIDKFPISRPNLTFSTLTVSNMSPEDSSIYLCSVLVTANYGYTFGSGTRLTVV.

The chain carries TRBV4-2 and TRBJ2-4, with 7 bases lining up with TRBD2. The V gene end was trimmed by 1 base and the J gene end by 1 base; junction bases not matched to a gene: 4. The V gene's germline CDR1 is LGHNA and CDR2 YNFKEQ. The CDR3 covers 16 residues. For the CDR3, the DNA is TGTGCCAGCAGCCAAGCCCGGGGGGAGGCCAAAAACATTCAGTACTTC. This translates into CASSQARGEAKNIQYF.

The V call is TRBV9, the J call TRBJ2-6; D unclear. Trimming took off 2 bases at V and 4 bases at J, with 7 bases between the two ends. CDR1 is SGDLS and CDR2 is YYNGEE in the germline V gene. The CDR3 covers 14 residues. CDR3 sequence: CASSVGAGANVLTF. The CDR3 nucleotides read TGTGCCAGCAGCGTTGGAGCCGGGGCCAACGTCCTGACTTTC.